One and the same sample provided the 32 T cell receptor beta chains below, sequenced in a study of T cells in Graves' hyperthyroidism and ophthalmopathy. Amplification yielded TCR beta CDR3 regions, with RNA transcripts as the source. Carried out on the TCR CDR3, a first-round RT-PCR used the HTBI primer set. MiXCR was run by TCRdb on the multiplex PCR reads, yielding one entry per CDR3 protein. Of around 520,000 distinct CDR3 sequences listed, 13% to 15% were seen once; the top ten hold approximately 15%. Sequenced: blood. These receptors were obtained from a woman in her 40s with Graves' hyperthyroidism.

The chain recombines TRBV5-1 with TRBJ2-3; no clear D gene. The length of the CDR3 is 18 residues. V was trimmed by 5 bases and J by 0 bases, leaving 22 bases between them. Germline CDR1 SGHRS, CDR2 YFSETQ. CDR3 loop: CASSALRATETSTDTQYF. In nucleotides, the CDR3 is TGCGCCAGCAGTGCCCTGAGAGCCACCGAAACTAGCACAGATACGCAGTATTTT.

This clonotype was detected a few times. CDR3 amino acids: CAGGTAGGPSDTQYF. The CDR3 nucleotides read TGTGCCGGGGGAACAGCGGGAGGGCCGTCAGATACGCAGTATTTT. J is TRBJ2-3 and V is TRBV10-3, with TRBD2 matching 10 bases. Trimming at V came to 11 bases and at J to 4 bases, leaving 12 bases not matched to a gene. Per germline, CDR1 ENHRY and CDR2 SYGVKD. The CDR3 spans 15 residues.

This chain connects TRBV20-1 to TRBJ1-4; possibly TRBD1 for D (5 bases). The CDR3 covers 16 residues. Germline V gene data show CDR1 as DFQATT and CDR2 as SNEGSKA (reference sequence). V was shortened by 3 bases and J by 0 bases, with 14 bases between the two germline ends. Written as DNA, the CDR3 is TGCAGTGCTAGTGACTATGGGGCAGCAACTAATGAAAAACTGTTTTTT. The encoded protein is CSASDYGAATNEKLFF.

This clonotype was found many times. The rearrangement uses TRBV30 and TRBJ2-1; D unclear. The CDR3 is 10 amino acids. CDR1 GTSNPN and CDR2 SVGIG come from the germline V gene (reference sequence). Trimming cost V 2 bases and J 6 bases, with 2 bases left between them. The CDR3 nucleotides read TGTGCCTGGAGTAGCAATGAGCAGTTCTTC. This translates into CAWSSNEQFF.

Note on this clonotype: A much larger clone differs by one base, so this may be a read error. The rearrangement uses TRBV2 and TRBJ2-7; a possible D gene is TRBD1 (5 bases). Deletions cut 8 bases from V and 6 bases from J, with 20 bases between. Germline V gene sequence: CDR1 SNHLY, CDR2 FYNNEI. This CDR3 is built from 14 residues. Here the CDR3 reads CASGIDRLFGEQYF. Written as DNA, the CDR3 is TGTGCCAGCGGTATCGACAGATTATTCGGCGAGCAGTACTTC. Filled out from reference TRBV2 and TRBJ2-7, the complete variable domain reads EPEVTQTPSHQVTQMGQEVILRCVPISNHLYFYWYRQILGQKVEFLVSFYNNEISEKSEIFDDQFSVERPDGSNFTLKIRSTKLEDSAMYFCASGIDRLFGEQYFGPGTRLTVT.

This clonotype has at least ten counts. V is TRBV5-1 and J is TRBJ2-7; 8 bases are a match to TRBD1. V lost 0 bases and J lost 3; bases outside the gene matches: 5. CDR3 length: 15 residues. Germline V lookup: CDR1 SGHRS, CDR2 YFSETQ. The CDR3 here is CASSLDSGGVYEQYF. As DNA, the CDR3 is TGCGCCAGCAGCTTGGACTCAGGGGGCGTCTACGAGCAGTACTTC.

There are many counts of this clonotype. The chain has TRBV11-3 and TRBJ1-1; D possibly corresponds to TRBD1 (5 bases). From germline, CDR1 is SGHNT and CDR2 YENEEA. This CDR3 has 14 amino acids. V lost 5 bases, J lost 0 bases, and 10 bases lay in between. The CDR3, as DNA: TGTGCCAGCAGCGTCGGGGGGATGAACACTGAAGCTTTCTTT. Translated: CASSVGGMNTEAFF.

This clonotype was detected ten times or more. The chain recombines TRBV2 with TRBJ2-1; 14 bases are a match to TRBD2. Germline assignment: CDR1 SNHLY and CDR2 FYNNEI. Trimming removed 6 bases from V and 2 bases from J; junction bases left unmatched: 15. The length of the CDR3 is 20 residues. This chain's CDR3 is CASREGLAGVIVSAYNEQFF. DNA for the CDR3: TGTGCCAGCAGGGAGGGACTAGCGGGAGTGATCGTGTCGGCCTACAATGAGCAGTTCTTC.

The DNA of the CDR3 is TGTGCCACCAGCACTTACAGGGGGCCCCGAGAGACCCAGTACTTC. Translation gives CATSTYRGPRETQYF. The chain couples TRBV15 to TRBJ2-5, with 9 bases that match TRBD1. The CDR3 length is 15 residues. CDR1 LNHNV and CDR2 YYDKDF come from the germline V gene (reference sequence). V trimming: 4 bases; J trimming: 4 bases; junction bases outside the gene matches: 7. The full variable domain, rest sourced from reference TRBV15 and TRBJ2-5, is DAMVIQNPRYQVTQFGKPVTLSCSQTLNHNVMYWYQQKSSQAPKLLFHYYDKDFNNEADTPDNFQSRRPNTSFCFLDIRSPGLGDTAMYLCATSTYRGPRETQYFGPGTRLLVL.

Written as DNA, the CDR3 is TGTGCCAGCAGTTTGAGGGGGTACGCCTACAATGAGCAGTTCTTC. Translated: CASSLRGYAYNEQFF. This chain connects TRBV12-3 or TRBV12-4 to TRBJ2-1; D may be TRBD1 (6 bases). Trimming took off 3 bases at V and 2 bases at J, with 11 bases between the two ends. The CDR3 is 15 residues long.

This clonotype was recorded many times. The chain has TRBV20-1 and TRBJ2-5; the match to TRBD2 covers 10 bases. CDR3 length: 14 residues. Unmatched junction bases numbered 9, after V lost 6 bases and J lost 5 bases. CDR1 and CDR2 from the germline V gene are DFQATT and SNEGSKA (reference sequence). CDR3 sequence: CSASVAGGLETQYF. CDR3 DNA: TGCAGTGCATCCGTAGCGGGAGGTTTGGAGACCCAGTACTTC.

The chain couples TRBV5-1 to TRBJ2-7, with D perhaps matching TRBD1 (6 bases). The CDR3 loop spans 14 amino acids. The germline V gene has CDR1 SGHRS and CDR2 YFSETQ. Trimming shortened V by 4 bases and J by 7 bases, and 18 bases separated the two germline ends. The CDR3 is CASSLTGTQREQYF. The CDR3 nucleotides are TGCGCCAGCAGCCTGACAGGTACCCAGCGGGAGCAGTACTTC.

This clonotype occurred many times. The rearrangement uses TRBV6-2 or TRBV6-3 and TRBJ2-7; D might be TRBD1 (6 bases). Germline V gives CDR1 MNHEY, CDR2 SVGEGT. This CDR3 region has 14 residues. Trimming stripped 8 bases from V and 1 base from J, with 15 bases between. CDR3 amino acids: CASLLDTGSYEQYF. In DNA, the CDR3 is TGTGCCAGCCTTCTAGACACAGGGTCCTACGAGCAGTACTTC.

This clonotype has only a few counts. V gene TRBV9 combines with J gene TRBJ2-2; 7 bases agree with TRBD1. Germline CDR1 is SGDLS and CDR2 is YYNGEE. The CDR3 loop spans 16 amino acids. With 0 bases clipped from V and 5 bases from J, the junction kept 7 bases outside the gene matches. The CDR3 loop reads CASSVGGTDHTGELFF. CDR3 nucleotides: TGTGCCAGCAGCGTAGGAGGGACAGACCATACCGGGGAGCTGTTTTTT.

V is TRBV6-1 and J is TRBJ2-1; TRBD1 agrees at 10 bases. From germline, CDR1 is MNHNS and CDR2 SASEGT. The CDR3 runs 21 residues. Unmatched junction bases numbered 20, after V lost 4 bases and J lost 2 bases. This CDR3 is CASSAPSGTGVGERTYNEQFF. The CDR3 DNA reads as TGTGCCAGCAGTGCCCCCTCCGGGACAGGGGTTGGAGAGCGGACCTACAATGAGCAGTTCTTC.

This chain uses TRBV27 with TRBJ2-7; possibly TRBD1 or TRBD2 for D (6 bases each). The CDR3 runs 15 residues. V was clipped by 4 bases and J by 4 bases, with 17 bases between them. Germline V CDR1 and CDR2: MNHEY, SMNVEV (reference sequence). The chain's CDR3 is CASSSSPGGLYEQYF. The CDR3 DNA reads TGTGCCAGCAGTTCCTCCCCCGGGGGCTTATACGAGCAGTACTTC.

This clonotype has a count of ten or more. V usage is TRBV12-3 or TRBV12-4 and J usage is TRBJ2-5; D may be TRBD1 (5 bases). The V and J ends lost 3 bases and 5 bases respectively, with 10 bases between them. CDR3 length: 13 amino acids. CDR3 sequence (DNA): TGTGCCAGCAGTTTTTGGGGCGCTGAGACCCAGTACTTC. Protein: CASSFWGAETQYF.

This clonotype was picked up many times. V usage is TRBV2 and J usage is TRBJ1-2; D is unresolved. Trimming removed 10 bases from V and 8 bases from J, with 23 bases in between. CDR1 and CDR2 (germline): SNHLY, FYNNEI. This CDR3 has 14 amino acids. The CDR3 loop reads CANPRFGPAGGYTF. In DNA, the CDR3 is TGTGCCAACCCACGTTTTGGACCTGCCGGCGGCTACACCTTC. Full variable domain (remainder filled in from reference TRBV2 and TRBJ1-2): EPEVTQTPSHQVTQMGQEVILRCVPISNHLYFYWYRQILGQKVEFLVSFYNNEISEKSEIFDDQFSVERPDGSNFTLKIRSTKLEDSAMYFCANPRFGPAGGYTFGSGTRLTVV.

This clonotype was seen ten or more times. The chain recombines TRBV5-1 with TRBJ2-3, with 8 positions matching TRBD2. Germline values: CDR1 SGHRS, CDR2 YFSETQ. This CDR3 is built from 15 residues. V was clipped by 5 bases and J by 0 bases; unmatched bases: 5. The CDR3 nucleotides read TGCGCCAGCAGGGATAGCGGGATTAGCACAGATACGCAGTATTTT. It translates to CASRDSGISTDTQYF.

This clonotype was counted many times. The CDR3 loop reads CASSLFGTENYEQYF. The CDR3 nucleotides read TGTGCCAGCAGCTTATTCGGGACAGAAAACTACGAGCAGTACTTC. The chain has TRBV7-8 and TRBJ2-7, with 7 positions matching TRBD1. This CDR3 spans 15 amino acids. V was pared by 2 bases and J by 3 bases, with 7 bases of the junction left unmatched. Germline V gene sequence: CDR1 SGHVS, CDR2 FQNEAQ.

This clonotype has more than one count but fewer than ten. The chain couples TRBV27 to TRBJ2-1; 9 bases fit TRBD1. V gave up 2 bases and J gave up 14 bases; unmatched junction bases: 7. Per germline, CDR1 MNHEY and CDR2 SMNVEV (reference sequence). The CDR3 has 13 amino acids. The CDR3 spells CASSLTGQGTEFF. CDR3 DNA: TGTGCCAGCAGTTTAACCGGACAGGGGACGGAGTTCTTC.

The chain employs TRBV3-1 and TRBJ1-1; D remains ambiguous. V gave up 1 base and J gave up 1 base, with 7 bases separating them. The CDR3 sequence is 14 residues long. The germline V gene has CDR1 LGHDT and CDR2 YNNKEL (reference sequence). CDR3 DNA: TGTGCCAGCAGCCAAGGTCTCAGGAACACTGAAGCTTTCTTT. This translates into CASSQGLRNTEAFF. The variable domain in full, completed from reference TRBV3-1 and TRBJ1-1, reads DTAVSQTPKYLVTQMGNDKSIKCEQNLGHDTMYWYKQDSKKFLKIMFSYNNKELIINETVPNRFSPKSPDKAHLNLHINSLELGDSAVYFCASSQGLRNTEAFFGQGTRLTVV.

The V and J genes are TRBV11-2 and TRBJ2-7, with D possibly matching TRBD2 (6 bases). Germline-derived CDR1 and CDR2 are SGHAT and FQNNGV. V lost 3 bases and J 4 bases, leaving 22 bases between the germline ends. CDR3 length equals 17 residues. The CDR3 sequence: CASSFNPSTGELYEQYF. In DNA, the CDR3 is TGTGCCAGCAGCTTTAACCCTTCAACGGGAGAACTGTACGAGCAGTACTTC.

This clonotype was seen a few times. This chain links TRBV9 with TRBJ2-1, with TRBD2 matching over 8 bases. V shed 0 bases and J 6 bases; nucleotides not matched to a gene: 11. The CDR3 sequence is 17 residues long. Germline CDR1 SGDLS, CDR2 YYNGEE. The CDR3 loop is CASSVDSPAGAGNEQFF. CDR3 bases: TGTGCCAGCAGCGTAGACTCCCCAGCGGGGGCCGGCAATGAGCAGTTCTTC. The full variable domain, with the rest looked up from reference TRBV9 and TRBJ2-1, is DSGVTQTPKHLITATGQRVTLRCSPRSGDLSVYWYQQSLDQGLQFLIQYYNGEERAKGNILERFSAQQFPDLHSELNLSSLELGDSALYFCASSVDSPAGAGNEQFFGPGTRLTVL.

The rearrangement uses TRBV7-2 and TRBJ1-2, with a weak D call TRBD1 (5 bases). Germline values: CDR1 SGHTA, CDR2 FQGNSA. The ends were cut back, 2 bases at V and 2 bases at J, with 24 bases in the middle. There are 19 residues in the CDR3. Here the CDR3 DNA reads TGTGCCAGCAGCTTAAAGAAGTTTGGACAACCCCCAGGGAACTATGGCTACACCTTC. It yields the protein CASSLKKFGQPPGNYGYTF.

The chain joins TRBV11-2 to TRBJ2-3, with TRBD2 matching 8 bases. The V and J ends lost 4 bases and 1 base, in that order; junction bases with no gene match: 7. The CDR3 has 16 amino acids. The germline gives CDR1 SGHAT, CDR2 FQNNGV. CDR3 bases: TGTGCCAGCAGCTATTTAGCGGGACTAGGCACAGATACGCAGTATTTT. Translation gives CASSYLAGLGTDTQYF.

V is TRBV7-9 and J is TRBJ2-1, with a possible D match to TRBD1 (6 bases). V lost 9 bases and J lost 4, with 13 bases in between. The CDR3 spans 13 residues. The V gene's germline CDR1 is SEHNR and CDR2 FQNEAQ (reference sequence). The CDR3 coding sequence is TGTGCCAGTCAGGGGCCGGGGTACAATGAGCAGTTCTTC. It translates to CASQGPGYNEQFF.

This clonotype was seen a handful of times. This chain connects TRBV24-1 to TRBJ2-1; D is unresolved. The V end was cut by 9 bases, the J end by 6 bases, with 14 bases between. The CDR3 covers 13 residues. Germline CDR1 is KGHDR and CDR2 is SFDVKD. CDR3 DNA: TGTGCCACCCAATCCGGTTCGGGCAATGAGCAGTTCTTC. Its protein product is CATQSGSGNEQFF.

This rearrangement joins TRBV5-1 to TRBJ2-1; TRBD2 matches at 10 bases. Germline CDR1 and CDR2: SGHRS and YFSETQ. J was trimmed by 6 bases and V by 1 base; bases with no gene match: 7. The CDR3 has 16 amino acids. DNA for the CDR3: TGCGCCAGCAGCTTGAACGGGGCTAGCGGGAGCAATGAGCAGTTCTTC. This codes for CASSLNGASGSNEQFF.

Many counts were recorded for this clonotype. The chain uses TRBV5-1 and TRBJ2-1; weak D call: TRBD2 (6 bases). The CDR3 spans 16 residues. The germline V gene encodes CDR1 SGHRS and CDR2 YFSETQ. V lost 4 bases and J lost 7, with 21 bases in between. The chain's CDR3 is CASSPDRNGRGNEQFF. The CDR3 DNA is TGCGCCAGCAGCCCCGACCGGAACGGGAGAGGTAATGAGCAGTTCTTC.

The chain employs TRBV12-3 or TRBV12-4 and TRBJ1-5; perhaps TRBD1 as D (5 bases). V was pared by 1 base and J by 6 bases, with 19 bases between. The CDR3 is made up of 17 amino acids. The chain's CDR3 is CASSLEMGGGFLQPQHF. For the CDR3, the DNA is TGTGCCAGCAGTTTAGAAATGGGTGGGGGTTTTCTTCAGCCCCAGCATTTT.

This clonotype was counted a few times. This sequence joins TRBV7-9 and TRBJ1-3; 7 nucleotides align to TRBD1. V was clipped by 4 bases and J by 4 bases; unmatched bases: 4. CDR1 is SEHNR and CDR2 is FQNEAQ in the germline V gene (reference sequence). CDR3 size: 14 residues. The CDR3 coding sequence is TGTGCCAGCAGCTGGCCGGGACAGGGAAACACCATATATTTT. This translates into CASSWPGQGNTIYF.